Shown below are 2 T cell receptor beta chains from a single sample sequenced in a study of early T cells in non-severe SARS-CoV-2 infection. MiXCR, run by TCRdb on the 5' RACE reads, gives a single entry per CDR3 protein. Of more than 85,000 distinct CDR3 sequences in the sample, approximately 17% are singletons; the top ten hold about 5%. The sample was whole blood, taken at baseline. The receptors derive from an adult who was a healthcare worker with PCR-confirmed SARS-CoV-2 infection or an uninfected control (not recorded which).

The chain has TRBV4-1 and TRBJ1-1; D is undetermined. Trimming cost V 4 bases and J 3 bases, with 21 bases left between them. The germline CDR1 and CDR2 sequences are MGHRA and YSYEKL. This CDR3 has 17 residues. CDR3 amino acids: CASSPQRSADRDTEAFF. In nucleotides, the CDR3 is TGCGCCAGCAGCCCGCAGAGGAGCGCGGATCGCGACACTGAAGCTTTCTTT.

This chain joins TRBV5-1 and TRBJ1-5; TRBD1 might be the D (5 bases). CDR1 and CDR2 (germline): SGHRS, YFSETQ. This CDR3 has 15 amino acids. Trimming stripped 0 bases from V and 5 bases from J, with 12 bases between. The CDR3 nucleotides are TGCGCCAGCAGCTTGGAACCCGGGGCCCATCAGCCCCAGCATTTT. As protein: CASSLEPGAHQPQHF.